The next 20 T cell receptor beta chains were all read from a single sample in a study of shared clonotypes between healthy human individuals. Generated by immunoSEQ multiplex PCR, the TCRdb table keeps only in-frame clones and is missing some. The sample includes about 2,100,000 clones, approximately 94% of them seen just once. Naive CD8 isolation took CD45RO-negative cells positively selected for CCR7 and excluded terminally differentiated effector memory CD45RA+ cells. Sequencing input: naive CD8+ T cells from PBMCs. The receptors were sampled from a man between 18 and 35 years old in good health. Some clones in this sample may be carry-over from other donors' samples.

V usage is TRBV28 and J usage is TRBJ1-1, with D possibly matching TRBD1 (5 bases). With 4 bases removed from V and 3 bases from J, the gap between germline ends came to 15 bases. The germline V gene has CDR1 MDHEN and CDR2 SYDVKM. The CDR3 has 15 residues. In DNA, the CDR3 is TGTGCCAGCAGTTACCCCCCCGGGGGGTACACTGAAGCTTTCTTT. Translating it yields CASSYPPGGYTEAFF. The full variable domain, in which reference TRBV28 and TRBJ1-1 provide the parts outside the CDR3, is DVKVTQSSRYLVKRTGEKVFLECVQDMDHENMFWYRQDPGLGLRLIYFSYDVKMKEKGDIPEGYSVSREKKERFSLILESASTNQTSMYLCASSYPPGGYTEAFFGQGTRLTVV.

This clone was observed a single time. This sequence joins TRBV9 and TRBJ2-2; tentative D call: TRBD1 (6 bases). The CDR3 loop spans 17 amino acids. Germline V gene data show CDR1 as SGDLS and CDR2 as YYNGEE. The V gene lost 0 bases and the J gene lost 2 bases, with 14 bases spanning the gap. CDR3 residues: CASSVARNRENTGELFF. CDR3 nucleotide sequence: TGTGCCAGCAGCGTAGCTCGGAACAGGGAAAACACCGGGGAGCTGTTTTTT.

The V and J genes are TRBV10-2 and TRBJ2-2; no firm D call. The germline V gene has CDR1 WSHSY and CDR2 SAAADI. This CDR3 contains 17 residues. V lost 3 bases and J 1 base, leaving 15 bases between the germline ends. The DNA of the CDR3 is TGCGCCAGCAGTGACCCTTATCCCGGGTTGAACACCGGGGAGCTGTTTTTT. Protein product: CASSDPYPGLNTGELFF.

With respect to this clone: Within the sample, other DNA sequences also encode this same CDR3. This chain connects TRBV9 to TRBJ2-3; 8 nucleotides agree with TRBD2. Germline values: CDR1 SGDLS, CDR2 YYNGEE. The CDR3 is 14 residues long. V gave up 0 bases and J gave up 4 bases; unmatched junction bases: 1. The CDR3 nucleotides are TGTGCCAGCAGCGTAGCGGGAGGGGCAGATACGCAGTATTTT. It is translated as CASSVAGGADTQYF.

The rearrangement links TRBV30 to TRBJ1-1; D unresolved. Germline V gene lookup returns CDR1 GTSNPN and CDR2 SVGIG (reference sequence). The CDR3 is 16 amino acids. V lost 4 bases and J lost 1, with 19 bases in between. The CDR3 nucleotides read TGTGCCTGGAACTCGGGCAGGCGATTAAGGAACACTGAAGCTTTCTTT. Encoded protein: CAWNSGRRLRNTEAFF.

The chain is built from TRBV2 and TRBJ2-7; D might be TRBD2 (5 bases). The CDR3 runs to 13 residues. V lost 5 bases and J lost 7, with 15 bases in between. CDR1 SNHLY and CDR2 FYNNEI come from the germline V gene. The CDR3 loop reads CASSFVEEMEQYF. CDR3 nucleotide sequence: TGTGCCAGCAGTTTTGTGGAGGAGATGGAGCAGTACTTC.

V gene TRBV25-1 combines with J gene TRBJ2-5; D assignment may be TRBD1 or TRBD2 (6 bases each). Germline CDR1 MGHDK, CDR2 SYGVNS. V lost 7 bases and J lost 5, with 20 bases in between. CDR3 length: 15 residues. The CDR3 DNA sequence: TGTGCCAGCACCGGGGGCAGGACAACCGGGGAGACCCAGTACTTC. Protein: CASTGGRTTGETQYF. Using reference TRBV25-1 and TRBJ2-5 for the parts outside the CDR3, the full variable domain is EADIYQTPRYLVIGTGKKITLECSQTMGHDKMYWYQQDPGMELHLIHYSYGVNSTEKGDLSSESTVSRIRTEHFPLTLESARPSHTSQYLCASTGGRTTGETQYFGPGTRLLVL.

The rearrangement uses TRBV28 and TRBJ2-3, with D unresolved. The CDR3 spans 15 residues. Germline V CDR1 and CDR2: MDHEN, SYDVKM. Trimming left V 3 bases short and J 0 bases short, with 10 bases between. CDR3 amino acids: CASSFLGVSTDTQYF. CDR3 nucleotides: TGTGCCAGCAGTTTTTTGGGTGTGAGCACAGATACGCAGTATTTT.

As DNA, the CDR3 is TGTGCTAGTGCCTTAGGGCAAGAGCAGTTCTTC. Translated: CASALGQEQFF. This rearrangement joins TRBV12-5 to TRBJ2-1; D call uncertain. The V gene's germline CDR1 is LGHNT and CDR2 FRNRAP. V gave up 7 bases and J gave up 10 bases, with 11 bases separating them. The CDR3 sequence is 11 residues long.

The rearrangement uses TRBV11-3 and TRBJ1-4; 7 nucleotides line up with TRBD1. Germline-derived CDR1 and CDR2 are SGHNT and YENEEA. V lost 6 bases and J lost 7; bases outside the gene matches: 11. The length of the CDR3 is 15 residues. DNA for the CDR3: TGTGCCAGCAGTTCTCGGACAGGCTACAGTGAAAAACTGTTTTTT. The encoded protein is CASSSRTGYSEKLFF.

CDR3 loop: CASSPGTGRPNEQYF. The CDR3 DNA sequence: TGTGCCAGCAGTCCCGGGACAGGCCGCCCCAACGAGCAGTACTTC. This chain joins TRBV27 and TRBJ2-7; 8 positions agree with TRBD1. This CDR3 comprises 15 residues. In germline, CDR1 is MNHEY, CDR2 SMNVEV (reference sequence). V gave up 5 bases and J gave up 5 bases; unmatched junction bases: 11.

The rearrangement links TRBV27 to TRBJ1-1; D not certain. The CDR3 is made up of 15 amino acids. CDR1 is MNHEY, CDR2 SMNVEV, per germline (reference sequence). Trimming pared 2 bases from V and 1 base from J, leaving 11 bases between. CDR3 sequence: CASSLLSAGNTEAFF. For the CDR3, the DNA is TGTGCCAGCAGTTTACTATCCGCGGGGAACACTGAAGCTTTCTTT.

Written as DNA, the CDR3 is TGTGCCAGCAGCTCCAGGGACGGTATGCGAGAGCAGTACTTC. This codes for CASSSRDGMREQYF. The V gene is TRBV11-2, the J gene TRBJ2-7, with D possibly called TRBD1 or TRBD2 (5 bases each). V was shortened by 4 bases and J by 7 bases, with 17 bases between the two germline ends. The CDR3 has 14 residues. CDR1 is SGHAT, CDR2 FQNNGV, per germline.

This chain connects TRBV19 to TRBJ2-6; TRBD2 is a possible D gene (5 bases). V lost 8 bases, J lost 0 bases, and 17 bases lay in between. The length of the CDR3 is 17 residues. Germline CDR1 is LNHDA and CDR2 is SQIVND (reference sequence). The CDR3 nucleotides read TGTGCCAGTGCGGGCGACACGGAAAACTCTGGGGCCAACGTCCTGACTTTC. It translates to CASAGDTENSGANVLTF.

J is TRBJ1-2 and V is TRBV27; 9 positions match TRBD1. The CDR3 is 14 amino acids. The J segment lost 7 bases and the V segment lost 10 bases, leaving 13 bases of the junction unmatched. Germline V gene data show CDR1 as MNHEY and CDR2 as SMNVEV (reference sequence). The CDR3 sequence: CATHLGQGTGGYTF. The CDR3 DNA reads as TGTGCCACCCACTTGGGACAGGGAACAGGTGGCTACACCTTC.

The gene calls are TRBV7-2 and TRBJ2-1; D gene ambiguous. Looked up from germline, CDR1 is SGHTA and CDR2 is FQGNSA. Trimming took 2 bases from V and 6 from J, leaving 17 bases between them. This CDR3 has 16 residues. CDR3 region: CASSLSAGFSTNEQFF. CDR3 coding DNA: TGTGCCAGCAGCTTATCTGCCGGGTTCTCGACCAATGAGCAGTTCTTC.

This sequence joins TRBV6-5 and TRBJ1-2; TRBD1 agrees at 8 bases. Germline values: CDR1 MNHEY, CDR2 SVGAGI. CDR3 length: 15 amino acids. The J segment lost 3 bases and the V segment lost 6 bases, leaving 9 bases of the junction unmatched. CDR3 sequence (DNA): TGTGCCAGCAGCGGTACGACAGGGGTTTACTATGGCTACACCTTC. It translates to CASSGTTGVYYGYTF.

This rearrangement joins TRBV28 to TRBJ2-7; the D call may be TRBD1 or TRBD2 (6 bases each). Trimming left V 2 bases short and J 0 bases short, with 14 bases between. This CDR3 spans 16 amino acids. From germline, CDR1 is MDHEN and CDR2 SYDVKM. CDR3 sequence reads: CASSLVLGGLSYEQYF. CDR3 in DNA: TGTGCCAGCAGTTTAGTCCTGGGGGGCCTCTCCTACGAGCAGTACTTC.

This clone was detected a few times. The chain is built from TRBV28 and TRBJ1-1; D not certain. The CDR3 is 15 residues long. Germline V lookup: CDR1 MDHEN, CDR2 SYDVKM. Trimming removed 6 bases at V and 8 bases at J, with 22 bases between. CDR3 sequence (DNA): TGTGCCAGCAGGGTTAGGATATCTGGGTCCCAGGAAGCTTTCTTT. It translates to CASRVRISGSQEAFF.

The gene calls are TRBV7-9 and TRBJ1-2; no reliable D call. There are 14 residues in the CDR3. V was cut by 3 bases and J by 4 bases, with 12 bases left in between. Germline V CDR1 and CDR2: SEHNR, FQNEAQ (reference sequence). DNA for the CDR3: TGTGCCAGCAGCTTGGCGACGCGGCGCTATGGCTACACCTTC. Translating it yields CASSLATRRYGYTF.